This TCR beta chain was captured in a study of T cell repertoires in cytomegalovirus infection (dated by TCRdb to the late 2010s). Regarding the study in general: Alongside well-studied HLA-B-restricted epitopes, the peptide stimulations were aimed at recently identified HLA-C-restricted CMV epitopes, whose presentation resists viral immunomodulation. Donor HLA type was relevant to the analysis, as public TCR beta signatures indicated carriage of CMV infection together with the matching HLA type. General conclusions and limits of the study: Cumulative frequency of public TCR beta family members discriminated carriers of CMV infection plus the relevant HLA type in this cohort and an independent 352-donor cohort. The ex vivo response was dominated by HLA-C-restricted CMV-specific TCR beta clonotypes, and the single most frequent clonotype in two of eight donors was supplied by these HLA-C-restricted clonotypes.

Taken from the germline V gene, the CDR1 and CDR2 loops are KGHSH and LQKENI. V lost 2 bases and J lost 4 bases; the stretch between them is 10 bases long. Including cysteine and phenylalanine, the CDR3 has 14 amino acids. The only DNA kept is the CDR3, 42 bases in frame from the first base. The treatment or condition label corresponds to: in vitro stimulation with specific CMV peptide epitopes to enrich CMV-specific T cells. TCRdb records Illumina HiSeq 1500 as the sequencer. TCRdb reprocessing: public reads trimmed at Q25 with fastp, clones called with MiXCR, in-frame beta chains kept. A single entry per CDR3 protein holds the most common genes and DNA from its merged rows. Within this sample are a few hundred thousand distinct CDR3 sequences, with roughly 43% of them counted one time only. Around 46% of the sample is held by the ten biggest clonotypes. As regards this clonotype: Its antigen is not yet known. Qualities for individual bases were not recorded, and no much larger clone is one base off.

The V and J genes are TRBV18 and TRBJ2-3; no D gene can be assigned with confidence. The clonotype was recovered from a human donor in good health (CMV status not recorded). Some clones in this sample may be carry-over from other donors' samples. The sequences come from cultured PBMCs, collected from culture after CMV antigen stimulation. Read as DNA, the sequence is TGTGCCAGCTCACCAGTCAAGGTGGCAGATACGCAGTATTTT. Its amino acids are CASSPVKVADTQYF.